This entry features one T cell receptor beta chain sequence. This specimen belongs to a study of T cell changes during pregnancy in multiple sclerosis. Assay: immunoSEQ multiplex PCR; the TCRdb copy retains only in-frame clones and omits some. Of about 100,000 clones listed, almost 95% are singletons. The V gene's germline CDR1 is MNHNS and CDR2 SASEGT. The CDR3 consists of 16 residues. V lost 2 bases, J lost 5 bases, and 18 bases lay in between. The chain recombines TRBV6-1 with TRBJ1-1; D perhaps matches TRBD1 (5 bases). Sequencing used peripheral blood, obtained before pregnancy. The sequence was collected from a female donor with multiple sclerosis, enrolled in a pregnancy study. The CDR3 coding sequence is TGTGCCAGCAGTGAACGGATGAACGGGGGATGGACTGAAGCTTTCTTT. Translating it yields CASSERMNGGWTEAFF.